A selection of T cell receptor beta chains follows, all from one sample in a study of CD8 T cells in ankylosing spondylitis. TCRdb processed the 5' RACE reads anew with MiXCR; each CDR3 protein has one entry. The data contain more than 150,000 distinct CDR3 sequences, 10% to 15% of them singletons. The source material was blood, either unsorted or a sorted T cell fraction (not recorded which). These receptors originate from a female donor with ankylosing spondylitis or in good health (not recorded which). Both conserved end residues are part of each CDR3. Size tells how often a clone was seen (once, few, many) or the class of an expanded clone, and some rows leave it out.

J gene,V gene,clone size,CDR3 length,CDR3 protein
TRBJ2-3,TRBV7-2,few,15,CASSYPGQSTDTQYF
TRBJ1-2,TRBV20-1,many,13,CSARTGIGRGYTF
TRBJ2-1,TRBV12-3/TRBV12-4,-,15,CASSLSRGGTNEQFF
TRBJ2-7,TRBV5-1,many,20,CASSSDRTGDRAGGFYEQYF
TRBJ2-4,TRBV7-9,many,14,CASSFPGAGDIQYF
TRBJ1-6,TRBV12-3/TRBV12-4,few,14,CASSRTGLSSPLHF
TRBJ2-1,TRBV12-3/TRBV12-4,many,13,CASSPPGGRGPFF
TRBJ1-1,TRBV3-1,many,14,CASSRTSLNTEAFF
TRBJ2-1,TRBV5-5,few,14,CASSLGARSGEQFF
TRBJ2-1,TRBV5-5,few,15,CASSQVPSGRNEQFF
TRBJ1-2,TRBV6-1,-,14,CASRLNKDPCGYTF
TRBJ2-2,TRBV6-2/TRBV6-3,-,14,CASTEEGNTGELFF
TRBJ2-1,TRBV24-1,many,16,CATSDGGYRSGDEQFF
TRBJ2-4,TRBV7-9,-,14,CASSAGASKNIQYF
TRBJ2-7,TRBV10-3,-,14,CAISERLGSYEQYF
TRBJ2-3,TRBV6-5,-,14,CASSILMGTDTQYF
TRBJ2-7,TRBV7-9,few,16,CASSSRLADTLYEQYF
TRBJ2-7,TRBV7-8,few,14,CASSLDPTLYEQYF
TRBJ2-7,TRBV20-1,many,13,CSASLGRRGEQYF
TRBJ2-1,TRBV2,few,13,CASSGRGPNEQFF
TRBJ2-1,TRBV24-1,many,18,CATNGDREFASSYNEQFF
TRBJ1-2,TRBV20-1,-,14,CSARAAGGGKGYTF
TRBJ2-7,TRBV3-1,many,15,CASSRRTSGTYEQYF